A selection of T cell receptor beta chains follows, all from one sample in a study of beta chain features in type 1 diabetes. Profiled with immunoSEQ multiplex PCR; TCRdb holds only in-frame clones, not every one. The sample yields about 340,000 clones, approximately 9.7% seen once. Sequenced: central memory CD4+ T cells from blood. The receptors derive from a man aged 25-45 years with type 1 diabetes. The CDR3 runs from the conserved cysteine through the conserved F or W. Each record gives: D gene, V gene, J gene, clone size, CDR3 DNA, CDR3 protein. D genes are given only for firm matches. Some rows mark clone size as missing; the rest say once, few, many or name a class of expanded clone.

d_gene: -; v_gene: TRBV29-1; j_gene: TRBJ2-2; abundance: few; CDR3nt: TGCAGCGTTCTGGCAGGACCGAACACCGGGGAGCTGTTTTTT; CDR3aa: CSVLAGPNTGELFF
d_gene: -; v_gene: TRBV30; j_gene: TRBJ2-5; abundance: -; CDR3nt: TGTGCCTGGATCAAGGGGCAGGGAGAGACCCAGTACTTC; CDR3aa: CAWIKGQGETQYF
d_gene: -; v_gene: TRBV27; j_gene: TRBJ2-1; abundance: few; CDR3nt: TGTGCCAGCAGTTTATTACAGGCCACGAGGGTCAATGAGCAGTTCTTC; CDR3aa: CASSLLQATRVNEQFF
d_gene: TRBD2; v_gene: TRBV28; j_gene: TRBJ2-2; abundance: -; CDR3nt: TGTGCCAGCAGTGGCGGGGGGGCTGGCACCGGGGAGCTGTTTTTT; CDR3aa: CASSGGGAGTGELFF
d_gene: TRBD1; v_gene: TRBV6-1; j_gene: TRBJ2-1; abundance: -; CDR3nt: TGTGCCAGCAGTGCCGGGACAGGATACAATGAGCAGTTCTTC; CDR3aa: CASSAGTGYNEQFF
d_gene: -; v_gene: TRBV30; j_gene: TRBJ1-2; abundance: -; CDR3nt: TGTGCCTGGACAGAGTCTCCGGCGAATGGCTACACCTTC; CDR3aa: CAWTESPANGYTF
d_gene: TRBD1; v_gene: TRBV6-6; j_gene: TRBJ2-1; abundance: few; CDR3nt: TGTGCCAGCAGTACTACAGGGGCAAACAAGAACAATGAGCAGTTCTTC; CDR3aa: CASSTTGANKNNEQFF
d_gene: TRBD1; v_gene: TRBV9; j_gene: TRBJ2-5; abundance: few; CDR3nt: TGTGCCAGCAGCGGGGGACAGGGGACACAAGAGACCCAGTACTTC; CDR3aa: CASSGGQGTQETQYF
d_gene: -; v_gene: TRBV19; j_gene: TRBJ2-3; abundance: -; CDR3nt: TGTGCCAGTACCCTCGGGGACTCCCGTGATGATACGCAGTATTTT; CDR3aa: CASTLGDSRDDTQYF
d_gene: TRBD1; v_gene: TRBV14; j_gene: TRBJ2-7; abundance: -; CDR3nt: TGTGCCAGCAGCCCACTAAAGGGGACAGGGAATTCCGAGCAGTACTTC; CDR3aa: CASSPLKGTGNSEQYF
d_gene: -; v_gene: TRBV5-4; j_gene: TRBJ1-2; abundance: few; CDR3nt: TGTGCCAGCAGCTTGGGGGGTTATAACTATGGCTACACCTTC; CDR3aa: CASSLGGYNYGYTF
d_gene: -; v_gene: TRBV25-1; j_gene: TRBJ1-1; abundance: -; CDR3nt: TGTGCCAGCAGCCGTTCAGGGGACGCTTTCTTT; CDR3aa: CASSRSGDAFF
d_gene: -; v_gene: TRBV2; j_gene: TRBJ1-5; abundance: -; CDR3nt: TGTGCCAGCGGAGGGGGTAACAATCAGCCCCAGCATTTT; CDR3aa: CASGGGNNQPQHF
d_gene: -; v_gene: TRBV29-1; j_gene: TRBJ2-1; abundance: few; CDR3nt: TGCAGCGTTGAAGGTCTCAGACATGAGCAGTTCTTC; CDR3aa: CSVEGLRHEQFF
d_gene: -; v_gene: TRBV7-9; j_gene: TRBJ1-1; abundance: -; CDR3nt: TGTGCCAGCAGCTTAGAAGGGTGGGCGGCTGAAGCTTTCTTT; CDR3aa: CASSLEGWAAEAFF
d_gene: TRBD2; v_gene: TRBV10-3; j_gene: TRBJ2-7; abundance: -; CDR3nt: TGTGCCAGCAGGGTGACGGGGGGCTCCTACGAGCAGTACTTC; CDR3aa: CASRVTGGSYEQYF
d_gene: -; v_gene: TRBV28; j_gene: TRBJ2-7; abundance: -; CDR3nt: TGTGCCAGCAGTTTATCCACTAGGAATCAGGACGAGCAGTACTTC; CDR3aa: CASSLSTRNQDEQYF
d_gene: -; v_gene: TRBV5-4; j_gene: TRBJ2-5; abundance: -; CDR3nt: TGTGCCAGCAGCTCAAGCGGGGAGACCCAGTACTTC; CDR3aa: CASSSSGETQYF
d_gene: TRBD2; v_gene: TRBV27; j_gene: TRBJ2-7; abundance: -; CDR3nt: TGTGCCAGCAGTATGCGGGGGGGCCTCTCCTACGAGCAGTACTTC; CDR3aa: CASSMRGGLSYEQYF
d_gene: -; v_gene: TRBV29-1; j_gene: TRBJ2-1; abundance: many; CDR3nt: TGCAGCGTTGTCAAAGGGGAACATGAGCAGTTCTTC; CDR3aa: CSVVKGEHEQFF
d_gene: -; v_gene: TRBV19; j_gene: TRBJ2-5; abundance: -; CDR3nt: TGTGCCAGTAATTCCGGACACTCGCAAGAGACCCAGTACTTC; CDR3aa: CASNSGHSQETQYF
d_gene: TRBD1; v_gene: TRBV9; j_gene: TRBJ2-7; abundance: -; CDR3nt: TGTGCCAGCAGCCCAGCACAGGGGCGGCACGAGCAGTACTTC; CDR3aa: CASSPAQGRHEQYF
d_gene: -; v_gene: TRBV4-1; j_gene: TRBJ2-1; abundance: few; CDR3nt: TGCGCCAGCAGCCAAGACAGGGCAGGGCTGAATGAGCAGTTCTTC; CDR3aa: CASSQDRAGLNEQFF
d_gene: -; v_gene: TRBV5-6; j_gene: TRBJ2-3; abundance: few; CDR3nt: TGTGCCAGCAGCCATCCTATGTGGGGCGGGTCGACAGATACGCAGTATTTT; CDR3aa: CASSHPMWGGSTDTQYF
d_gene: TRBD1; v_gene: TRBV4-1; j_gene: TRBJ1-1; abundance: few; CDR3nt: TGCGCCAGCAGCCAAGAACACAGGGGGGCTGAAGCTTTCTTT; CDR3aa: CASSQEHRGAEAFF
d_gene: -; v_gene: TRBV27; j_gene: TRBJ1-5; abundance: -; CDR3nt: TGTGCCAGCAGATTCTCGACGGGCCAGCCCCAGCATTTT; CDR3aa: CASRFSTGQPQHF
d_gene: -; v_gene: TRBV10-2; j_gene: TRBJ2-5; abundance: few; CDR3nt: TGCGCCAGCAGCGACGGGACACCAGAGACCCAGTACTTC; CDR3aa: CASSDGTPETQYF
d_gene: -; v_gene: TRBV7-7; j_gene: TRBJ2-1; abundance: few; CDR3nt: TGTGCTAGCAGCTTAGCAGAGATCAATGAGCAGTTCTTC; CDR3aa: CASSLAEINEQFF
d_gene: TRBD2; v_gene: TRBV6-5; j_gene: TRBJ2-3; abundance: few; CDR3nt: TGTGCCACCCAAACTAGCGGGGGAACGGATACGCAGTATTTT; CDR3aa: CATQTSGGTDTQYF